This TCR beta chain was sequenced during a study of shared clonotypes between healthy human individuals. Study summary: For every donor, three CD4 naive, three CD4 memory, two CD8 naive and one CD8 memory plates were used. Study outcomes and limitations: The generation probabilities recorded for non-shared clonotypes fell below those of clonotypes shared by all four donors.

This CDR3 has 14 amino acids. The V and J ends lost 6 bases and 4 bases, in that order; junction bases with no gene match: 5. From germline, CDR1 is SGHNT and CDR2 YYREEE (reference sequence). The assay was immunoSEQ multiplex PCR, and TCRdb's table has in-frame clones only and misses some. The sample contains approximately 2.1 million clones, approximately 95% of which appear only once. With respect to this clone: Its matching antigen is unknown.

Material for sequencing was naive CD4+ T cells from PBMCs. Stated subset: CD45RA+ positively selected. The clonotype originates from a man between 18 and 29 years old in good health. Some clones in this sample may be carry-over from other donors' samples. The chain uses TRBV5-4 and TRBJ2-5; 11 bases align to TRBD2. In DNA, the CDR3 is TGTGCCAGCACCATAGCGGGAGGGGGAGAGACCCAGTACTTC. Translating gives CASTIAGGGETQYF.